Included here is one T cell receptor (beta chain) sequence, with context. Antigen: not known. The study ran its PCR with 60 Vbeta and 13 Jbeta primers. Produced via immunoSEQ multiplex PCR; TCRdb's table is partial and in-frame only. This repertoire shows more than 150,000 clones, 82% found once; its top ten account for approximately 6.3%. The data originate from a study of cytomegalovirus exposure and HLA in healthy donors. Whole-study findings and limits: According to the study, around 150 TCR beta chains were cytomegalovirus-associated.

V shed 4 bases and J 3 bases; nucleotides not matched to a gene: 2. CDR3 size: 13 residues. The germline CDR1 and CDR2 sequences are MNHEY and SVGAGI. The sequenced material came from PBMCs. The rearrangement links TRBV6-5 to TRBJ1-1; 7 bases agree with TRBD1. This receptor was obtained from a woman between 45 and 60 years old in good health and CMV-seropositive. The CDR3 DNA reads TGTGCCAGCAGTTCGGGACAGTACACTGAAGCTTTCTTT. It specifies CASSSGQYTEAFF.